These 21 T cell receptor beta chains originate from one sample sequenced in a study of blood T cell repertoires in COVID-19. The data were produced by immunoSEQ multiplex PCR, yet TCRdb's version contains in-frame clones alone and is incomplete. This table has a few hundred thousand clones, around 92% appearing once. Input material: PBMCs or T cells enriched from blood (not recorded which). The origin of the receptors is a woman between 45 and 65 years old who had been exposed to COVID-19.

The chain carries TRBV6-5 and TRBJ1-5, with D possibly matching TRBD1 (6 bases). Germline CDR1 reads MNHEY; CDR2 reads SVGAGI. There are 15 residues in the CDR3. Trimming took 5 bases from V and 0 from J, leaving 11 bases between them. In DNA form, the CDR3 reads TGTGCCAGCAGTCCCTCGACAGGTAGCAATCAGCCCCAGCATTTT. This translates into CASSPSTGSNQPQHF.

The chain couples TRBV30 to TRBJ1-1; TRBD1 matches 7 bases. J lost 0 bases, V lost 5 bases, and 6 bases had no gene match. CDR3 length: 14 residues. CDR1 is GTSNPN, CDR2 SVGIG, per germline (reference sequence). The CDR3 protein is CAWAWDSLNTEAFF. CDR3 DNA: TGTGCCTGGGCTTGGGACAGCCTGAACACTGAAGCTTTCTTT.

The chain recombines TRBV2 with TRBJ2-7; 12 nucleotides align to TRBD2. The ends lost 7 bases at V and 5 bases at J; junction bases unmatched: 15. There are 17 residues in the CDR3. CDR1 and CDR2 from the germline V gene are SNHLY and FYNNEI. CDR3 DNA: TGTGCCAGCAAGAAGGGCCTAGCGGGGGGGAATTTCCACGAGCAGTACTTC. Translation gives CASKKGLAGGNFHEQYF.

This chain links TRBV7-9 with TRBJ1-1, with TRBD1 matching over 9 bases. The germline CDR1 and CDR2 sequences are SEHNR and FQNEAQ (reference sequence). J lost 5 bases, V lost 7 bases, and 11 bases had no gene match. The CDR3 covers 15 residues. The CDR3 DNA reads as TGTGCCAGCACCCCTCGTACGGACAGGGGAACTGAAGCTTTCTTT. Its translation: CASTPRTDRGTEAFF.

The rearrangement links TRBV6-2 or TRBV6-3 to TRBJ1-2, with a weak D call TRBD1 (5 bases). The CDR3 loop spans 12 amino acids. Germline CDR1 MNHEY, CDR2 SVGEGT. The germline V and J ends were trimmed by 5 bases and 4 bases, with 8 bases remaining between them. Here the CDR3 DNA reads TGTGCCAGCAGTAAGACAGCCTATGGCTACACCTTC. Its protein product is CASSKTAYGYTF.

This clone has more than one count but fewer than ten. The rearrangement uses TRBV18 and TRBJ1-3, with D perhaps matching TRBD1 (6 bases). Per the germline V gene, CDR1 is KGHSH and CDR2 is LQKENI. V was cut by 0 bases and J by 0 bases, with 12 bases left in between. This CDR3 has 17 amino acids. DNA for the CDR3: TGTGCCAGCTCACCACCGACAGGCTCCAACTCTGGAAACACCATATATTTT. Amino acid sequence: CASSPPTGSNSGNTIYF.

The chain is built from TRBV2 and TRBJ2-1; 9 bases are a match to TRBD2. V dropped 6 bases and J dropped 5; count of bases not matched to a gene: 11. Germline assignment: CDR1 SNHLY and CDR2 FYNNEI. This CDR3 spans 16 amino acids. Written as DNA, the CDR3 is TGTGCCAGCAGGAGGTTGTCGAGCGGGGGGAACAATGAGCAGTTCTTC. This gives the protein CASRRLSSGGNNEQFF.

The chain carries TRBV19 and TRBJ1-5, with 7 bases fitting TRBD1. This CDR3 has 18 amino acids. Unmatched junction bases numbered 11, after V lost 3 bases and J lost 0 bases. The germline CDR1 and CDR2 sequences are LNHDA and SQIVND (reference sequence). The CDR3 loop reads CASSITSGQAYSNQPQHF. CDR3 in DNA: TGTGCCAGTAGTATTACATCCGGACAGGCGTATAGCAATCAGCCCCAGCATTTT.

This chain connects TRBV12-3 or TRBV12-4 to TRBJ1-5; the D gene is possibly TRBD1 (6 bases). CDR3 size: 13 residues. V lost 7 bases and J 4 bases, leaving 11 bases between the germline ends. The CDR3: CASNNDRNQPQHF. The CDR3 DNA reads TGTGCCAGCAACAATGACAGGAATCAGCCCCAGCATTTT.

The chain joins TRBV18 to TRBJ1-3; D is perhaps TRBD1 (6 bases). The germline V gene has CDR1 KGHSH and CDR2 LQKENI. V was trimmed by 5 bases and J by 2 bases, leaving 13 bases between them. The CDR3 totals 15 residues. CDR3 protein: CASSVRQATGNTIYF. DNA for the CDR3: TGTGCCAGCTCAGTCAGACAGGCGACTGGAAACACCATATATTTT.

V and J are TRBV7-9 and TRBJ2-5; D is ambiguous. The CDR3 is 12 residues long. Germline loops: CDR1 SEHNR, CDR2 FQNEAQ (reference sequence). V was shortened by 5 bases and J by 3 bases, with 7 bases between the two germline ends. For the CDR3, the DNA is TGTGCCAGCAGCCGAGAGGAAGAGACCCAGTACTTC. Protein: CASSREEETQYF.

The chain is built from TRBV5-1 and TRBJ1-1; D remains ambiguous. Germline V gene lookup returns CDR1 SGHRS and CDR2 YFSETQ. The CDR3 has 14 amino acids. The V end was cut by 3 bases, the J end by 1 base, with 10 bases between. For the CDR3, the DNA is TGCGCCAGCAGCTCCACGGGGAGGAACACTGAAGCTTTCTTT. Its protein is CASSSTGRNTEAFF. Combining the CDR3 with reference TRBV5-1 and TRBJ1-1 gives the whole variable domain KAGVTQTPRYLIKTRGQQVTLSCSPISGHRSVSWYQQTPGQGLQFLFEYFSETQRNKGNFPGRFSGRQFSNSRSEMNVSTLELGDSALYLCASSSTGRNTEAFFGQGTRLTVV.

The rearrangement joins TRBV27 to TRBJ1-5; TRBD1 agrees at 11 bases. Unmatched junction bases numbered 6, after V lost 5 bases and J lost 3 bases. CDR1 and CDR2 (germline): MNHEY, SMNVEV (reference sequence). The CDR3 is 16 amino acids. Here the CDR3 reads CASSPGTGGLNQPQHF. CDR3 coding DNA: TGTGCCAGCAGTCCGGGGACAGGGGGGCTCAATCAGCCCCAGCATTTT.

The chain combines TRBV7-2 with TRBJ1-6; 7 bases are a match to TRBD1. The CDR3 length is 15 residues. In germline, CDR1 is SGHTA, CDR2 FQGNSA. J lost 9 bases, V lost 1 base, and 6 bases had no gene match. CDR3 residues: CASSLDDRDSSPLHF. The CDR3 nucleotides read TGTGCCAGCAGCTTAGATGACAGGGATAGTTCACCCCTCCACTTT.

The V and J genes are TRBV4-2 and TRBJ1-6; 7 bases agree with TRBD1. Losses at the gene ends were 5 bases for V and 0 bases for J; bases not matched to a gene: 13. The CDR3 length is 19 residues. The V gene's germline CDR1 is LGHNA and CDR2 YNFKEQ. The CDR3 DNA reads as TGTGCCAGCAGCAGAGTAACGGCGACAGGGAGCTCCTATAATTCACCCCTCCACTTT. Amino acids: CASSRVTATGSSYNSPLHF.

The V gene is TRBV9, the J gene TRBJ1-5, with a weak D call TRBD1 (6 bases). V was cut by 3 bases and J by 7 bases, with 14 bases left in between. The V gene's germline CDR1 is SGDLS and CDR2 YYNGEE. The CDR3 is 14 amino acids. DNA of the CDR3: TGTGCCAGCAGCGGCGGTTCAGGGGAACAGCCCCAGCATTTT. Translating it yields CASSGGSGEQPQHF.

This rearrangement joins TRBV28 to TRBJ2-3; D is ambiguous. Deletions cut 8 bases from V and 0 bases from J, with 15 bases between. The CDR3 extends over 15 amino acids. The germline CDR1 and CDR2 sequences are MDHEN and SYDVKM. CDR3 bases: TGTGCCAGCGAAGCCCAGGAAACTAGCACAGATACGCAGTATTTT. Encoded protein: CASEAQETSTDTQYF.

CDR3 nucleotide sequence: TGTGCCAGCTGTTTTCAGACTCGCGCTCGGGAGACCCAGTACTTC. Translation: CASCFQTRARETQYF. This chain connects TRBV6-5 to TRBJ2-5; D is unresolved. The CDR3 runs 15 residues. V dropped 8 bases and J dropped 5 bases, with 21 bases sitting between them. Germline V CDR1 and CDR2: MNHEY, SVGAGI.

The chain links TRBV28 to TRBJ1-5; 9 bases map to TRBD1. Germline loops: CDR1 MDHEN, CDR2 SYDVKM. There are 15 residues in the CDR3. Trimming cost V 6 bases and J 7 bases; bases outside gene matches: 10. Here the CDR3 reads CASSRTGGAWQPQHF. In DNA form, the CDR3 reads TGTGCCAGCAGCCGTACAGGGGGCGCATGGCAGCCCCAGCATTTT.

This clone was detected a few times. J is TRBJ1-2 and V is TRBV7-9; no definite D call. This CDR3 is built from 14 residues. Germline V gene sequence: CDR1 SEHNR, CDR2 FQNEAQ (reference sequence). Trimming took 3 bases from V and 8 from J, leaving 16 bases between them. For the CDR3, the DNA is TGTGCCAGCAGCTTGGAGGTCCCGGAGGCCGGCTACACCTTC. Amino acid sequence: CASSLEVPEAGYTF.

This clone was picked up a small number of times. The chain links TRBV6-5 to TRBJ1-1, with 8 positions matching TRBD1. Trimming cost V 8 bases and J 8 bases; bases outside gene matches: 4. CDR1 MNHEY and CDR2 SVGAGI come from the germline V gene. This CDR3 contains 11 residues. The CDR3 nucleotides read TGTGCCAGCGGCCGGGACAGGGAAGCTTTCTTT. Its protein product is CASGRDREAFF.